This TCR beta chain was found in a study of identical twins. Study outcomes and limitations: Twins' excess sharing was less marked for out-of-frame beta sequences. Within cord blood, abundant beta clonotypes carried fewer insertions, but memory repertoires showed no such trend.

Trimming shortened V by 5 bases and J by 4 bases, and 11 bases separated the two germline ends. The CDR3 consists of 14 residues. Per the germline V gene, CDR1 is SGHVS and CDR2 is FNYEAQ. Worth noting for this clonotype: Its target is unknown.

TCRdb re-called the 5' RACE reads with MiXCR, one entry per CDR3 protein. The sample consists of about 520,000 distinct CDR3 sequences, 22% of them appearing once. These sequences were also reported in another study, on T cells expressing NK-cell markers. This second study notes: From sorted CD3+CD56+NKG2C+, CD3+CD56+NKG2C- and CD3+CD56-NKG2C+ T cells came the TCR beta repertoires.

This chain links TRBV7-6 with TRBJ2-2, with D uncertain. The material sequenced was CD4+ T cells sorted from blood. The clonotype was recovered from a woman under 30 in good health. The CDR3 DNA reads TGTGCCAGCAGCCAACAAACAGCCACCGGGGAGCTGTTTTTT. Encoded protein: CASSQQTATGELFF.